This T cell receptor beta chain was sequenced in a study of T-cell reconstitution after alpha-beta-depleted transplantation in children (dated by TCRdb to 2016 to 2017). Background on the whole study: Using TCR repertoire profiling, the study quantitatively followed how T-cell immune reconstitution unfolded in children after TCRalphabeta/CD19-depleted allogeneic hematopoietic cell transplantation.

Reading the label with the study, this specimen's treatment or condition is: allogeneic hematopoietic cell transplantation with graft depleted of TCRalphabeta T cells and CD19 B cells. The transplant recipients were children given TCRalphabeta/CD19-depleted allogeneic hematopoietic cell grafts. Spanning cysteine to phenylalanine, the CDR3 consists of 13 amino acids. Only the CDR3 region is kept as DNA, spanning 39 bases read in frame from base 1. CDR1 and CDR2 are drawn from the germline V gene: ENHRY, SYGVKD. The V and J ends are trimmed by 3 bases and 0 bases, leaving 5 bases between them. General findings and caveats noted by the study authors: In some patients, the high TCRbeta diversity seen at day 60 was put down to recipient T cells and intrathymic progenitors that had survived conditioning. Apparently early alphabetaT-cell count recovery about two months after transplant reportedly relied on only several hundred rapidly expanded clones derived from non-depleted graft cells. Hyperexpanded clone frequencies declined over subsequent months; after one year, T-cell counts and TCRbeta diversity were mostly attributed to newly produced T cells.

A few counts support this clonotype. What antigen it recognizes has not been identified. Base qualities were left out, and no much larger clone turns up one base away. Library generation was performed with PCR. Reads for this sample came from an Illumina HiSeq 2500. To normalize quantification of the TCRbeta repertoire, the TCR libraries were built with molecular barcoding that relied on unique molecular identifiers. TCRdb trimmed public reads at Q25 via fastp, called clones via MiXCR and kept in-frame beta chains. Identical CDR3 proteins give one entry, which carries the most common genes and DNA. The sample table records almost 500,000 distinct CDR3 sequences; about 10% of these occur just once. In total, the top ten clones hold around 2% of the sample.

This sequence was found in a child aged 2-15 years with inherited bone marrow failure, due to receive a stem cell transplant. The starting material was PBMCs, obtained before TCRalphabeta/CD19-depleted stem cell transplant. The chain couples TRBV10-3 to TRBJ2-5; no D gene is confidently identified. Read as DNA, the sequence is TGTGCCATCAGTGATAGTAACCAAGAGACCCAGTACTTC. Its amino acids are CAISDSNQETQYF.